One sample yielded the 20 T cell receptor beta chains listed below, sequenced in a study of Graves' ophthalmopathy and Graves' hyperthyroidism. RNA transcripts were the source from which TCR beta CDR3 regions were amplified. HTBI primers were used in a first-round RT-PCR, which preceded a second-round multiplex PCR. TCRdb reanalysed the multiplex PCR reads using MiXCR and keeps one entry per CDR3 protein. The sample has about 590,000 distinct CDR3 sequences; about 35% are singletons. Input material: peripheral blood or thyroid tissue (not recorded which). The receptors shown here come from an adult man with Graves' hyperthyroidism.

The rearrangement links TRBV20-1 to TRBJ1-5; the match to TRBD1 covers 8 bases. The CDR3 loop spans 15 amino acids. The J segment lost 2 bases and the V segment lost 4 bases, leaving 7 bases of the junction unmatched. CDR1 is DFQATT and CDR2 is SNEGSKA in the germline V gene (reference sequence). CDR3 in amino acids: CSAMGQGAGNQPQHF. The CDR3 nucleotides are TGCAGTGCTATGGGGCAGGGGGCTGGCAATCAGCCCCAGCATTTT.

The CDR3 here is CASSLYRGAAPLHF. In DNA, the CDR3 is TGTGCCAGCAGCTTATACAGGGGGGCGGCACCCCTCCACTTT. This sequence joins TRBV13 and TRBJ1-6, with TRBD1 matching over 8 bases. The CDR3 is 14 amino acids. The germline V gene has CDR1 PRHDT and CDR2 FYEKMQ (reference sequence). Losses at the gene ends were 2 bases for V and 11 bases for J; bases not matched to a gene: 5. The full variable domain, with the rest looked up from reference TRBV13 and TRBJ1-6, is AAGVIQSPRHLIKEKRETATLKCYPIPRHDTVYWYQQGPGQDPQFLISFYEKMQSDKGSIPDRFSAQQFSDYHSELNMSSLELGDSALYFCASSLYRGAAPLHFGNGTRLTVT.

Points on this clonotype: A much larger clone differs from this one at a single base, so this may be a read error. V usage is TRBV10-3 and J usage is TRBJ1-4, with a possible D match to TRBD1 (5 bases). In germline, CDR1 is ENHRY, CDR2 SYGVKD. The CDR3 sequence is 14 residues long. With 5 bases removed from V and 0 bases from J, the gap between germline ends came to 7 bases. CDR3 DNA: TGTGCCATCAGTTCGACAGCAACTAATGAAAAACTGTTTTTT. Encoded protein: CAISSTATNEKLFF.

The table lists this clonotype with many counts. The chain links TRBV2 to TRBJ1-1; no clear D gene. The CDR3 is made up of 12 amino acids. Trimming stripped 5 bases from V and 1 base from J, with 5 bases between. CDR1 is SNHLY and CDR2 is FYNNEI in the germline V gene. The CDR3 coding sequence is TGTGCCAGCAGTCGGGAGAACACTGAAGCTTTCTTT. It translates to CASSRENTEAFF.

The CDR3 reads CASSLHPGPESGNTIYF. CDR3 coding DNA: TGTGCCAGCAGCTTACATCCAGGACCAGAATCCGGAAACACCATATATTTT. V gene TRBV7-9 combines with J gene TRBJ1-3; D call uncertain. V was clipped by 2 bases and J by 4 bases, with 18 bases between them. Germline values: CDR1 SEHNR, CDR2 FQNEAQ (reference sequence). The CDR3 extends over 17 amino acids.

In regard to this clonotype: Given a much more abundant clone one base away, this may be a read error. CDR3 in DNA: TGCGCCAGCACCCTCGTCGGGGGAGCCGGGGAGCTGTTTTTT. Its protein is CASTLVGGAGELFF. The gene calls are TRBV5-1 and TRBJ2-2; TRBD2 might be the D (6 bases). CDR3 length: 14 residues. Trimming removed 6 bases from V and 6 bases from J, with 15 bases in between. The germline CDR1 and CDR2 sequences are SGHRS and YFSETQ.

V gene TRBV29-1 combines with J gene TRBJ2-2; 7 bases are shared with TRBD2. Per the germline V gene, CDR1 is SQVTM and CDR2 is ANQGSEA. The CDR3 spans 15 residues. The ends lost 6 bases at V and 3 bases at J; junction bases unmatched: 10. CDR3 nucleotides: TGCAGCGTGGGACTACAACATACCTACACCGGGGAGCTGTTTTTT. Translation gives CSVGLQHTYTGELFF.

The chain combines TRBV24-1 with TRBJ2-5; 9 bases are a match to TRBD1. CDR1 and CDR2 from the germline V gene are KGHDR and SFDVKD. There are 14 residues in the CDR3. After removal of 4 bases from V and 4 bases from J, the junction contained 3 bases not matched to a gene. CDR3 residues: CATSDLTGGETQYF. Written as DNA, the CDR3 is TGTGCCACCAGTGACTTGACAGGGGGAGAGACCCAGTACTTC.

Comment on this clonotype: This may come from a read error, since a much larger clone is one base off. The rearrangement joins TRBV25-1 to TRBJ2-7, with 10 bases lining up with TRBD2. Per the germline V gene, CDR1 is MGHDK and CDR2 is SYGVNS. The CDR3 spans 16 residues. The CDR3 bases are TGTGCCAGCAGTATGCGGAGCGGGAGGGTTGCCTACGAGCGGTACTTC. This codes for CASSMRSGRVAYERYF.

In its sample, this clonotype was seen many times. This chain joins TRBV20-1 and TRBJ1-3; D gene ambiguous. The CDR3 sequence is 14 residues long. Per germline, CDR1 DFQATT and CDR2 SNEGSKA (reference sequence). V gave up 6 bases and J gave up 0 bases, with 12 bases separating them. CDR3 DNA sequence: TGCAGTGCAGCCCGGGCCGGCTCTGGAAACACCATATATTTT. Translating gives CSAARAGSGNTIYF.

Regarding this clonotype: A much larger clone differs by one base, so this may be a read error. The chain recombines TRBV6-5 with TRBJ2-5; D is possibly TRBD1 or TRBD2 (5 bases each). Trimming removed 2 bases at V and 7 bases at J, with 14 bases between. This CDR3 region has 14 residues. Germline-derived CDR1 and CDR2 are MNHEY and SVGAGI. The CDR3 nucleotides read TGTGCCAGCAGTTACGGACAAACCCGGGGGACCCAGTACTTC. It encodes CASSYGQTRGTQYF.

The chain links TRBV28 to TRBJ1-5, with D maybe TRBD1 (6 bases). From germline, CDR1 is MDHEN and CDR2 SYDVKM. The CDR3 spans 16 residues. V was cut by 1 base and J by 0 bases, with 10 bases left in between. DNA for the CDR3: TGTGCCAGCAGTTTATCATGGACAGATAGCAATCAGCCCCAGCATTTT. Its protein product is CASSLSWTDSNQPQHF.

This clonotype showed up many times. The chain joins TRBV10-3 to TRBJ1-2; D perhaps matches TRBD1 (6 bases). V lost 6 bases to trimming and J lost 5 bases, with 10 bases between them. The CDR3 runs to 12 residues. The V gene's germline CDR1 is ENHRY and CDR2 SYGVKD. The CDR3 sequence is CAIRKQGYGYTF. CDR3 DNA: TGTGCCATCAGGAAACAGGGTTATGGCTACACCTTC.

This clonotype turned up a few times. The rearrangement uses TRBV5-1 and TRBJ2-2; 8 bases map to TRBD2. The CDR3 has 16 amino acids. The V and J ends lost 4 bases and 4 bases, in that order; junction bases with no gene match: 9. Germline CDR1 and CDR2: SGHRS and YFSETQ. The CDR3 loop reads CASSPARLASTGELFF. The CDR3 DNA sequence: TGCGCCAGCAGCCCCGCGAGACTAGCGAGCACCGGGGAGCTGTTTTTT.

This clonotype turned up a few times. This chain joins TRBV27 and TRBJ1-1; D is unclear. Germline-derived CDR1 and CDR2 are MNHEY and SMNVEV (reference sequence). This CDR3 contains 17 residues. Between the trimmed V and J ends, which lost 5 bases and 2 bases, there was a span of 21 bases. CDR3 coding DNA: TGTGCCAGCAGTAAGTGGGGTTTCGGGAACGTTAACACTGAAGCTTTCTTT. It codes for CASSKWGFGNVNTEAFF.

Ten or more counts support this clonotype. The rearrangement joins TRBV7-2 to TRBJ2-2; no definite D call. CDR3 size: 14 residues. Trimming left V 6 bases short and J 1 base short, with 9 bases between. From germline, CDR1 is SGHTA and CDR2 FQGNSA. The CDR3 DNA reads as TGTGCCAGCAGGCGAGCCAGGAACACCGGGGAGCTGTTTTTT. It yields the protein CASRRARNTGELFF. The whole variable domain, filled in from reference TRBV7-2 and TRBJ2-2, reads GAGVSQSPSNKVTEKGKDVELRCDPISGHTALYWYRQSLGQGLEFLIYFQGNSAPDKSGLPSDRFSAERTGGSVSTLTIQRTQQEDSAVYLCASRRARNTGELFFGEGSRLTVL.

There are many counts of this clonotype. The chain recombines TRBV2 with TRBJ2-7; 9 bases are shared with TRBD2. V gave up 6 bases and J gave up 1 base; unmatched junction bases: 10. Germline V CDR1 and CDR2: SNHLY, FYNNEI. The CDR3 spans 16 residues. CDR3 nucleotide sequence: TGTGCCAGCAGCGCCCCTCTAGCGGGAAAATCCTACGAGCAGTACTTC. This encodes CASSAPLAGKSYEQYF.

This clonotype was recorded many times. The chain links TRBV6-5 to TRBJ1-1; 9 nucleotides match TRBD1. The CDR3 spans 16 residues. Unmatched junction bases numbered 7, after V lost 2 bases and J lost 3 bases. CDR1 is MNHEY and CDR2 is SVGAGI in the germline V gene. CDR3 DNA sequence: TGTGCCAGCAGTTACCAAACAGGGGGCCTGGACACTGAAGCTTTCTTT. Encoded protein: CASSYQTGGLDTEAFF.

The chain links TRBV25-1 to TRBJ1-1; weak D call: TRBD1 (6 bases). Germline V lookup: CDR1 MGHDK, CDR2 SYGVNS. The CDR3 extends over 12 amino acids. Trimming shortened V by 11 bases and J by 0 bases, and 10 bases separated the two germline ends. The CDR3 coding sequence is TGTGCCTGGGGGGCGATGAACACTGAAGCTTTCTTT. Encoded protein: CAWGAMNTEAFF.

The rearrangement uses TRBV29-1 and TRBJ1-2; 9 positions agree with TRBD1. The CDR3 has 14 amino acids. Trimming at V came to 7 bases and at J to 6 bases, leaving 12 bases not matched to a gene. The V gene's germline CDR1 is SQVTM and CDR2 ANQGSEA. The CDR3 loop reads CSGTGEGVSDGYTF. Written as DNA, the CDR3 is TGCAGCGGGACAGGGGAAGGGGTGTCCGATGGCTACACCTTC. Variable domain in full (rest from reference TRBV29-1 and TRBJ1-2): SAVISQKPSRDICQRGTSLTIQCQVDSQVTMMFWYRQQPGQSLTLIATANQGSEATYESGFVIDKFPISRPNLTFSTLTVSNMSPEDSSIYLCSGTGEGVSDGYTFGSGTRLTVV.